One sample yielded the 22 T cell receptor beta chains listed below, sequenced in a study of monozygotic twins with cystic fibrosis. The data were produced by immunoSEQ multiplex PCR, yet TCRdb's version contains in-frame clones alone and is incomplete. The data contain about 19,000 clones, approximately 97% of them seen just once; the ten biggest clones take up roughly 1.9%. The sample consisted of blood. All receptors come from a woman in her twenties or thirties with cystic fibrosis.

The chain recombines TRBV5-1 with TRBJ2-3; 7 bases are shared with TRBD1. V lost 0 bases, J lost 4 bases, and 5 bases stayed unmatched. The germline V gene has CDR1 SGHRS and CDR2 YFSETQ. CDR3 length: 15 amino acids. CDR3 residues: CASSLDRGSADTQYF. The DNA for the CDR3 is TGCGCCAGCAGCTTGGACAGGGGTAGTGCAGATACGCAGTATTTT.

The chain joins TRBV5-5 to TRBJ1-6, with TRBD1 as a possible D gene (6 bases). V gave up 3 bases and J gave up 10 bases, with 17 bases separating them. The germline V gene has CDR1 SGHKS and CDR2 YYEKEE (reference sequence). The CDR3 is made up of 15 amino acids. The chain's CDR3 is CASSSQTGNLSPLHF. As DNA, the CDR3 is TGTGCCAGCAGCTCTCAAACAGGGAATCTCTCACCCCTCCACTTT. Full variable domain (rest looked up from reference TRBV5-5 and TRBJ1-6): DAGVTQSPTHLIKTRGQQVTLRCSPISGHKSVSWYQQVLGQGPQFIFQYYEKEERGRGNFPDRFSARQFPNYSSELNVNALLLGDSALYLCASSSQTGNLSPLHFGNGTRLTVT.

The chain combines TRBV7-9 with TRBJ1-5, with a tentative D call TRBD1 (5 bases). Per germline, CDR1 SEHNR and CDR2 FQNEAQ (reference sequence). The germline V and J ends were trimmed by 1 base and 1 base, with 8 bases remaining between them. The CDR3 is 15 amino acids. The CDR3 coding sequence is TGTGCCAGCAGCTTAGGGACACTCAGCAATCAGCCCCAGCATTTT. Translation: CASSLGTLSNQPQHF. The variable domain in full, completed from reference TRBV7-9 and TRBJ1-5, reads DTGVSQNPRHKITKRGQNVTFRCDPISEHNRLYWYRQTLGQGPEFLTYFQNEAQLEKSRLLSDRFSAERPKGSFSTLEIQRTEQGDSAMYLCASSLGTLSNQPQHFGDGTRLSIL.

This clone showed up just once. This chain connects TRBV11-2 to TRBJ1-3, with no clear D. Germline V gene data show CDR1 as SGHAT and CDR2 as FQNNGV. CDR3 length: 15 residues. V lost 0 bases, J lost 4 bases, and 10 bases lay in between. The CDR3 sequence: CASSLDRPRGNTIYF. The CDR3 region has the DNA TGTGCCAGCAGCTTAGATCGCCCGAGAGGAAACACCATATATTTT.

The V call is TRBV4-1, the J call TRBJ2-7; D is perhaps TRBD2 (5 bases). The V end was cut by 0 bases, the J end by 6 bases, with 12 bases between. The CDR3 covers 14 residues. Germline CDR1 and CDR2: MGHRA and YSYEKL. The CDR3, as DNA: TGCGCCAGCAGCCAAGAACCCACTAGGGCCGAGCAGTACTTC. Its protein product is CASSQEPTRAEQYF.

CDR3 in DNA: TGTGCCTGGAGGGCCAGCGCGTGGGAAGGGTACGAGCAGTACTTC. Translated, it gives CAWRASAWEGYEQYF. The chain joins TRBV30 to TRBJ2-7; no clear D. V lost 3 bases and J 4 bases, leaving 19 bases between the germline ends. The CDR3 extends over 15 amino acids. In germline, CDR1 is GTSNPN, CDR2 SVGIG (reference sequence).

This chain links TRBV7-2 with TRBJ2-4; TRBD1 matches at 7 bases. This CDR3 comprises 14 residues. The germline V gene encodes CDR1 SGHTA and CDR2 FQGNSA. Trimming cost V 1 base and J 7 bases; bases outside gene matches: 4. CDR3 sequence reads: CASSLGQGANIQYF. The DNA of the CDR3 is TGTGCCAGCAGCTTAGGACAGGGTGCGAACATTCAGTACTTC.

The CDR3 protein is CATTLIHPPLHF. The CDR3 DNA reads TGTGCCACCACCTTAATACACCCACCCCTCCACTTT. The chain joins TRBV15 to TRBJ1-6; D gene uncertain. The CDR3 has 12 amino acids. The germline V and J ends were trimmed by 7 bases and 11 bases, with 12 bases remaining between them. The V gene's germline CDR1 is LNHNV and CDR2 YYDKDF (reference sequence).

The V call is TRBV5-4, the J call TRBJ2-5, with D tentatively TRBD1 or TRBD2 (5 bases each). From germline, CDR1 is SGHNT and CDR2 YYREEE (reference sequence). Trimming took 0 bases from V and 5 from J, leaving 11 bases between them. This CDR3 comprises 14 residues. For the CDR3, the DNA is TGTGCCAGCAGCTTGGATGGGGGAAGGGAGACCCAGTACTTC. It translates to CASSLDGGRETQYF.

The chain links TRBV5-1 to TRBJ1-1; D gene unclear. The CDR3 totals 14 residues. V was clipped by 0 bases and J by 0 bases, with 6 bases between them. The germline V gene has CDR1 SGHRS and CDR2 YFSETQ. The CDR3 spells CASSLGALNTEAFF. The CDR3 nucleotides are TGCGCCAGCAGCTTGGGCGCCCTGAACACTGAAGCTTTCTTT.

The chain's CDR3 is CASSQLYRVGGGADGDTQYF. CDR3 bases: TGCGCCAGCAGCCAACTATATCGGGTTGGCGGGGGGGCCGATGGAGATACGCAGTATTTT. The chain carries TRBV4-1 and TRBJ2-3; TRBD2 matches 9 bases. J gave up 5 bases and V 2 bases, and 20 bases lay outside the gene matches. Looked up from germline, CDR1 is MGHRA and CDR2 is YSYEKL. The CDR3 extends over 20 amino acids.

The rearrangement uses TRBV29-1 and TRBJ2-5, with a tentative D call TRBD2 (6 bases). Trimming removed 6 bases at V and 4 bases at J, with 21 bases between. Germline V gene lookup returns CDR1 SQVTM and CDR2 ANQGSEA. CDR3 length: 15 amino acids. The CDR3 DNA is TGCAGCGTGGAACCCGGGGCGGGGTTTTTAGAGACCCAGTACTTC. It encodes CSVEPGAGFLETQYF.

This chain connects TRBV7-8 to TRBJ1-1; D is unresolved. The CDR3 contains 14 residues. Deletions cut 5 bases from V and 1 base from J, with 11 bases between. Germline V lookup: CDR1 SGHVS, CDR2 FQNEAQ. The CDR3 DNA sequence: TGTGCCAGCAGCCACGGAACGGGGAACACTGAAGCTTTCTTT. Translated, it gives CASSHGTGNTEAFF.

The rearrangement joins TRBV30 to TRBJ1-6, with 8 bases lining up with TRBD1. CDR3 length equals 14 residues. The junction had 8 bases not matched to a gene; V was cut back by 4 bases and J by 9 bases. Germline V CDR1 and CDR2: GTSNPN, SVGIG (reference sequence). DNA for the CDR3: TGTGCCTGGAAACAGGGGGTAGGCGGTTCACCCCTCCACTTT. This sequence encodes CAWKQGVGGSPLHF.

V is TRBV18 and J is TRBJ2-5; 7 nucleotides match TRBD2. The J segment lost 5 bases and the V segment lost 3 bases, leaving 9 bases of the junction unmatched. The CDR3 spans 15 residues. Germline loops: CDR1 KGHSH, CDR2 LQKENI. CDR3 sequence (DNA): TGTGCCAGCTCACCGCGGGGGTCTGATATGGAGACCCAGTACTTC. It is translated as CASSPRGSDMETQYF.

J is TRBJ2-3 and V is TRBV7-2; D is unresolved. The germline V gene has CDR1 SGHTA and CDR2 FQGNSA. The CDR3 has 13 residues. V gave up 0 bases and J gave up 4 bases, with 5 bases separating them. This CDR3 reads CASSLAGSDTQYF. The CDR3 region has the DNA TGTGCCAGCAGCTTAGCGGGGTCAGATACGCAGTATTTT.

The genes are TRBV5-3 and TRBJ2-2; TRBD2 agrees at 15 bases. TRBV5-3 is labeled an ORF, and its function is uncertain. Trimming at V came to 4 bases and at J to 4 bases, leaving 5 bases not matched to a gene. The CDR3 loop spans 17 amino acids. The CDR3 is CARSPGLAGGPTGELFF. The CDR3 coding sequence is TGTGCCAGAAGCCCGGGACTAGCGGGGGGCCCCACCGGGGAGCTGTTTTTT.

The genes are TRBV19 and TRBJ1-5; D gene unclear. V was trimmed by 4 bases and J by 4 bases, leaving 14 bases between them. The CDR3 runs 15 residues. Germline lookup yields CDR1 LNHDA and CDR2 SQIVND (reference sequence). Here the CDR3 DNA reads TGTGCCAGTAGTACGCCGGGAAGCCCTAATCAGCCCCAGCATTTT. It codes for CASSTPGSPNQPQHF.

V usage is TRBV13 and J usage is TRBJ1-4, with 10 bases lining up with TRBD1. Germline lookup yields CDR1 PRHDT and CDR2 FYEKMQ (reference sequence). This CDR3 has 17 residues. Losses at the gene ends were 4 bases for V and 6 bases for J; bases not matched to a gene: 11. CDR3 residues: CASSYHRDRGRDEKLFF. The CDR3 DNA sequence: TGTGCCAGCAGCTATCACCGGGACAGGGGTAGAGATGAAAAACTGTTTTTT.

CDR3 amino acids: CASSSSSSQGANEQFF. CDR3 in DNA: TGTGCCAGCAGTTCCTCAAGTTCACAGGGGGCGAATGAGCAGTTCTTC. The rearrangement uses TRBV6-6 and TRBJ2-1; the match to TRBD1 covers 9 bases. V lost 4 bases and J lost 7; bases outside the gene matches: 11. This CDR3 comprises 16 residues. Germline loops: CDR1 MNHNY, CDR2 SVGAGI (reference sequence).

In its sample, this clone was seen once. The chain couples TRBV18 to TRBJ1-2; TRBD1 is a possible D gene (5 bases). With 6 bases removed from V and 3 bases from J, the gap between germline ends came to 11 bases. The germline CDR1 and CDR2 sequences are KGHSH and LQKENI. The CDR3 runs 13 residues. The DNA for the CDR3 is TGTGCCAGCTCGATAGACAGTTACTATGGCTACACCTTC. Encoded protein: CASSIDSYYGYTF.

J is TRBJ2-1 and V is TRBV7-9, with unresolved D. V lost 5 bases to trimming and J lost 2 bases, with 4 bases between them. There are 12 residues in the CDR3. Germline CDR1 SEHNR, CDR2 FQNEAQ (reference sequence). As DNA, the CDR3 is TGTGCCAGCAGCCCGGCCTACAATGAGCAGTTCTTC. It yields the protein CASSPAYNEQFF.